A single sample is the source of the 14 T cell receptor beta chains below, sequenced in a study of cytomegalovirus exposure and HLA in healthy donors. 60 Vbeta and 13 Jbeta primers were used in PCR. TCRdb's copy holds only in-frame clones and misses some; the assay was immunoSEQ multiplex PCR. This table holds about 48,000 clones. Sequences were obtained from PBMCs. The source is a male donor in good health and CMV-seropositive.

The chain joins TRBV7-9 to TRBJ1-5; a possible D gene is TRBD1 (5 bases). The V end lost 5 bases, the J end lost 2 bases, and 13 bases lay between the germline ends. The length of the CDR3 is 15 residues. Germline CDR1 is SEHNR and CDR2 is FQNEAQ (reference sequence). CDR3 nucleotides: TGTGCCAGCAGCCCCCGCGGGGGAGGCAATCAGCCCCAGCATTTT. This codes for CASSPRGGGNQPQHF.

CDR3 region: CASSLGGRDIQYF. The CDR3 bases are TGTGCCAGCAGCTTAGGGGGTCGGGACATTCAGTACTTC. This chain uses TRBV5-4 with TRBJ2-4; D might be TRBD1 (6 bases). Germline-derived CDR1 and CDR2 are SGHNT and YYREEE (reference sequence). This CDR3 is built from 13 residues. V dropped 2 bases and J dropped 8 bases, with 11 bases sitting between them.

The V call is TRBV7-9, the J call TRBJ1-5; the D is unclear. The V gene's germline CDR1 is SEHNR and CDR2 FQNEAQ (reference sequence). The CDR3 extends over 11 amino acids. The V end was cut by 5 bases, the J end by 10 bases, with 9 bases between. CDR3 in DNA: TGTGCCAGCAGCCCGTCTGGCCCCCAGCATTTT. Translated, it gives CASSPSGPQHF.

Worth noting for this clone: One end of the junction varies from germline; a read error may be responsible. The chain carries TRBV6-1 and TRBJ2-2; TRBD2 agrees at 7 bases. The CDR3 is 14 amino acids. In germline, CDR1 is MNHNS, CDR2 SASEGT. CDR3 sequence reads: CASNEGLAVGELFF. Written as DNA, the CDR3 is TGTGCCAGCAATGAAGGGCTAGCGGTCGGGGAGCTGTTTTTT.

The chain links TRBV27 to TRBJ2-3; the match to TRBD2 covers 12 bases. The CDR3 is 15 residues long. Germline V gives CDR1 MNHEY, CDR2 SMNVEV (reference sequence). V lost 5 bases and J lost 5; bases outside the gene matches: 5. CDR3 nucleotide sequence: TGTGCCAGCAGTATACTAGCGGGGGGAAGAGATACGCAGTATTTT. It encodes CASSILAGGRDTQYF.

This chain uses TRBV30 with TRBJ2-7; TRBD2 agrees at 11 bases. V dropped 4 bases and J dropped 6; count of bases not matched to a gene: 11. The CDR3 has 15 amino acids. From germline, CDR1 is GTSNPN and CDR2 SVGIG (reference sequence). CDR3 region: CAWNGPGLADVEQYF. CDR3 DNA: TGTGCCTGGAATGGACCGGGACTAGCGGACGTCGAGCAGTACTTC.

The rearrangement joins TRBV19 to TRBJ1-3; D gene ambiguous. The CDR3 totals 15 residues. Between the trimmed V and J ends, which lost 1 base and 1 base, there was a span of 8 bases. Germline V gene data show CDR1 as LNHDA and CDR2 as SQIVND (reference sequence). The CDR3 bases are TGTGCCAGTAGTATAGGCAGCGGATCTGGAAACACCATATATTTT. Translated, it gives CASSIGSGSGNTIYF.

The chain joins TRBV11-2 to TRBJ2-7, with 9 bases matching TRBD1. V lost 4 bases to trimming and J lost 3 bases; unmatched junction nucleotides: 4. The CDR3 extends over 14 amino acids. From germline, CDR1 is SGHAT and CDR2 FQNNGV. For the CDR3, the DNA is TGTGCCAGCAGCTCCCGGACAGGGGACTACGAGCAGTACTTC. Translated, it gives CASSSRTGDYEQYF.

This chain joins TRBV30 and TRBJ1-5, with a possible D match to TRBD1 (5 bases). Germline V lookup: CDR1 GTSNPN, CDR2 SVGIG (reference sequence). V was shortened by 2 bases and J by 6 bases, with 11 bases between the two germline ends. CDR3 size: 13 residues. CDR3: CAWSTFGAQPQHF. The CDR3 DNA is TGTGCCTGGAGTACCTTTGGGGCTCAGCCCCAGCATTTT.

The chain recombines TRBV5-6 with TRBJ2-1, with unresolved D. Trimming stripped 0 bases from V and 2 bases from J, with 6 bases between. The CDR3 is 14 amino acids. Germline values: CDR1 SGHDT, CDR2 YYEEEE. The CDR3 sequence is CASSLVDTYNEQFF. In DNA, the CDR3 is TGTGCCAGCAGCTTGGTTGACACCTACAATGAGCAGTTCTTC.

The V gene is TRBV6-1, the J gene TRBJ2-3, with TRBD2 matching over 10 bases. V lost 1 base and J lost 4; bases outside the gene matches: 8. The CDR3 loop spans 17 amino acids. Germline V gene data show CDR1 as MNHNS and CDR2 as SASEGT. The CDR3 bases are TGTGCCAGCAGTGAAGTCTCTAGCGGGGGACTACCAGATACGCAGTATTTT. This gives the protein CASSEVSSGGLPDTQYF.

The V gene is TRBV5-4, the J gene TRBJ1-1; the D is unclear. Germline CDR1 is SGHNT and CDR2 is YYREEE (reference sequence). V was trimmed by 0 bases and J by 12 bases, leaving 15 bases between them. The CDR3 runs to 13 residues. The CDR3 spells CASSLAAGGESFF. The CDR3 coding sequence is TGTGCCAGCAGCTTGGCTGCGGGAGGTGAGTCTTTCTTT.

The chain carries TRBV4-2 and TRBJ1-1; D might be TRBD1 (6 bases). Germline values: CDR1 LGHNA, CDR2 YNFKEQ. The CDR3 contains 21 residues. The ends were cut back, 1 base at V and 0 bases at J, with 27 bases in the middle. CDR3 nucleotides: TGTGCCAGCAGCCAAGCGAGGGGCGGATGGGTTGGGGGCGGCATGAACACTGAAGCTTTCTTT. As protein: CASSQARGGWVGGGMNTEAFF.

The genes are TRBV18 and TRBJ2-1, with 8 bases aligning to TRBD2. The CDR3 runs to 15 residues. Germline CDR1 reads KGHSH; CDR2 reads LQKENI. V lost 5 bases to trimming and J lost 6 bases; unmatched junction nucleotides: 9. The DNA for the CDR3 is TGTGCCAGCTCATCGGGGACTAGTCGCTCCAATGAGCAGTTCTTC. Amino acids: CASSSGTSRSNEQFF.